This TCR beta chain is drawn from a study of blood T cell repertoires in COVID-19. For the study at large: Sites in the United States, Italy and Spain provided acute and convalescent COVID-19 samples. In each case, the material was cDNA or gDNA derived from T cells, B-cell-depleted T cells, or PBMCs.

This clone was recorded a few times. Trimming at V came to 4 bases and at J to 0 bases, leaving 3 bases not matched to a gene. Germline V gives CDR1 LGHDT, CDR2 YNNKEL (reference sequence). CDR3 length equals 15 residues. Methods used by the authors: Amplification with reference gene primers provided the estimates of nucleated cell counts. The method was immunoSEQ multiplex PCR; TCRdb's version includes in-frame clones alone and lacks a portion of them. V, J and clone size are those of that table, while D and trimming were read from the DNA. The sample records almost 50,000 clones, about 71% being singletons.

The clonotype comes from a woman between 65 and 79 years old with acute or convalescent COVID-19. Sequencing was done on a sample of peripheral blood. The chain joins TRBV3-1 (or the pseudogene TRBV3-2) to TRBJ2-1, with 7 bases aligning to TRBD2. This CDR3 reads CASSRGLVSYNEQFF. The CDR3 DNA reads TGTGCCAGCAGCCGCGGACTAGTCTCCTACAATGAGCAGTTCTTC.